One sample yielded the 9 T cell receptor beta chains listed below, sequenced in a study of T cell responses to AZD1222 COVID-19 vaccine. Here immunoSEQ multiplex PCR was the method, and the copy in TCRdb shows in-frame clones only, minus some. The sample lists around 180,000 clones, around 88% occurring once. Sequencing used peripheral blood, obtained on day 0 of AZD1222 vaccination. The receptors shown here come from an adult in good health.

The gene calls are TRBV11-2 and TRBJ1-3, with no clear D. V was clipped by 6 bases and J by 3 bases, with 18 bases between them. Looked up from germline, CDR1 is SGHAT and CDR2 is FQNNGV. This CDR3 comprises 16 residues. The DNA of the CDR3 is TGTGCCAGCAGTCCCCCCGCCCGGGGATATGGAAACACCATATATTTT. Its translation: CASSPPARGYGNTIYF.

The chain carries TRBV25-1 and TRBJ2-1; D is unresolved. The length of the CDR3 is 11 residues. The germline gives CDR1 MGHDK, CDR2 SYGVNS. Trimming took 6 bases from V and 7 from J, leaving 7 bases between them. This CDR3 reads CASSLKNEQFF. DNA for the CDR3: TGTGCCAGCAGCCTAAAAAATGAGCAGTTCTTC.

The chain uses TRBV5-4 and TRBJ2-4, with 9 bases aligning to TRBD1. Germline CDR1 reads SGHNT; CDR2 reads YYREEE (reference sequence). After removal of 0 bases from V and 6 bases from J, the junction contained 4 bases not matched to a gene. CDR3 length: 15 amino acids. CDR3 protein: CASSLAKTGGNIQYF. The CDR3 DNA reads TGTGCCAGCAGCTTGGCTAAGACAGGGGGAAACATTCAGTACTTC.

This sequence joins TRBV6-1 and TRBJ1-2; D is unresolved. CDR1 and CDR2 (germline): MNHNS, SASEGT. Trimming pared 0 bases from V and 5 bases from J, leaving 10 bases between. The CDR3 sequence is 14 residues long. The DNA for the CDR3 is TGTGCCAGCAGTGAAGCAGGCCCCGCTTATGGCTACACCTTC. This translates into CASSEAGPAYGYTF.

This sequence joins TRBV2 and TRBJ1-2, with D possibly matching TRBD1 (5 bases). Trimming pared 4 bases from V and 4 bases from J, leaving 10 bases between. CDR1 and CDR2 (germline): SNHLY, FYNNEI. This CDR3 has 13 amino acids. CDR3 in DNA: TGTGCCAGCAGTGGGGACGGCAGCTATGGCTACACCTTC. Its translation is CASSGDGSYGYTF.

This rearrangement joins TRBV7-8 to TRBJ1-5; D perhaps matches TRBD1 (5 bases). This CDR3 is built from 16 residues. Germline lookup yields CDR1 SGHVS and CDR2 FQNEAQ. Trimming removed 2 bases from V and 1 base from J, with 12 bases in between. CDR3 sequence: CASSLSGATSNQPQHF. The CDR3 coding sequence is TGTGCCAGCAGCTTAAGCGGGGCGACGAGCAATCAGCCCCAGCATTTT.

This chain links TRBV2 with TRBJ1-4; a weak D match, TRBD1 (5 bases). In germline, CDR1 is SNHLY, CDR2 FYNNEI. The V end was cut by 0 bases, the J end by 8 bases, with 13 bases between. CDR3 length: 15 amino acids. The CDR3 DNA reads TGTGCCAGCAGTGAAGCGCTGGGGAGGACAGAAAAACTGTTTTTT. This translates into CASSEALGRTEKLFF.

The chain is built from TRBV2 and TRBJ2-5, with 12 bases aligning to TRBD1. This CDR3 spans 16 amino acids. With 6 bases clipped from V and 5 bases from J, the junction kept 10 bases outside the gene matches. CDR1 SNHLY and CDR2 FYNNEI come from the germline V gene. CDR3 nucleotides: TGTGCCAGCAGAGCAACCGGGACAGGGGGCCGGGAGACCCAGTACTTC. It specifies CASRATGTGGRETQYF.

About this clone: A junction end diverges from the germline sequence, so it may reflect a read error. The V gene is TRBV5-1, the J gene TRBJ1-6; D is ambiguous. CDR3 length equals 14 residues. CDR1 and CDR2 from the germline V gene are SGHRS and YFSETQ. The CDR3 protein is CASSFGEYNSPLYF. CDR3 in DNA: TGCGCCAGCAGCTTCGGCGAGTATAATTCACCCCTCTACTTT.